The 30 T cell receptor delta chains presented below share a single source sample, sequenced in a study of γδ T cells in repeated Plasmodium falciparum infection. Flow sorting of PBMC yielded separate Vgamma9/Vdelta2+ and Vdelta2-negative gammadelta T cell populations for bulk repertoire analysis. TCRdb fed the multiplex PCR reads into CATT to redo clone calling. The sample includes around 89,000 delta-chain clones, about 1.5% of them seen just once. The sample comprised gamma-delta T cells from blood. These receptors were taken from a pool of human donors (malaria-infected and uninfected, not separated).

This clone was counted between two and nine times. The CDR3 coding sequence is TGTGCTCTTGGGGGCGGATCCTTCCTTCCCTACTGGGGGATGGGGCTCGCCGATAAACTCATCTTT. This encodes CALGGGSFLPYWGMGLADKLIF. The J gene is TRDJ1, the V gene TRDV1; 10 positions agree with TRDD3. TCRdb offers no J gene call, so here the DNA was matched to germline to obtain one. V gave up 4 bases and J gave up 3 bases; unmatched junction bases: 26. The CDR3 covers 22 residues. From germline, CDR1 is TSWWSYY and CDR2 QGS.

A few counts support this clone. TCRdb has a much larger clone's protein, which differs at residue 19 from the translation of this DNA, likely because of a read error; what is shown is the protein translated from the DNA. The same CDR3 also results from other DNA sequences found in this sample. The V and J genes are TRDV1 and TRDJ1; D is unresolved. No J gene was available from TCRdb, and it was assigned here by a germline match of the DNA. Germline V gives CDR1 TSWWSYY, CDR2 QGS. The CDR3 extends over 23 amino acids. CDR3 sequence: CALGELNAAFLLGALGYTNKLIF. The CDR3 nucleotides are TGTGCTCTTGGGGAACTTAACGCCGCTTTTTTACTAGGGGCCCTTGGGTACACCAATAAACTCATCTTT.

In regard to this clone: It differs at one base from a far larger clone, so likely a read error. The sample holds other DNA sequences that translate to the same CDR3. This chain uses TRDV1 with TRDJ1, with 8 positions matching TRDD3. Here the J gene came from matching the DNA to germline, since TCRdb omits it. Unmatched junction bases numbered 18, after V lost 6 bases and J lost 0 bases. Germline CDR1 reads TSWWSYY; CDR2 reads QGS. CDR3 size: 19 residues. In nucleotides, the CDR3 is TGTGCTCTTGGCCGTAGGCAACTCTGGGGGACACTAGACACCGATAAACTCATCTTT. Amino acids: CALGRRQLWGTLDTDKLIF.

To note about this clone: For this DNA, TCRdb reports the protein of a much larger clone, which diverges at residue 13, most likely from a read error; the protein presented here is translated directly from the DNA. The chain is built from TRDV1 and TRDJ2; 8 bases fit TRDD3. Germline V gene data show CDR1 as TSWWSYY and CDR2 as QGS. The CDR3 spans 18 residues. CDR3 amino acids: CALGEVVRGIALAAQLFF. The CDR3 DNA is TGTGCTCTTGGGGAAGTAGTTAGGGGGATAGCTTTGGCAGCACAACTCTTCTTT.

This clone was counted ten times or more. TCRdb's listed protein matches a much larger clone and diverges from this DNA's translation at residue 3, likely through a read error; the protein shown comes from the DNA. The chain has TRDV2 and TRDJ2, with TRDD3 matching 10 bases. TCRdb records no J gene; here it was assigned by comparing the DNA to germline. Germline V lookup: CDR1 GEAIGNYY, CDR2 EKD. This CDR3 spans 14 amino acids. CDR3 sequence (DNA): TGTGCCCGTGACATACTGGGGGATACAGCACAACTCTTCTTT. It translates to CARDILGDTAQLFF.

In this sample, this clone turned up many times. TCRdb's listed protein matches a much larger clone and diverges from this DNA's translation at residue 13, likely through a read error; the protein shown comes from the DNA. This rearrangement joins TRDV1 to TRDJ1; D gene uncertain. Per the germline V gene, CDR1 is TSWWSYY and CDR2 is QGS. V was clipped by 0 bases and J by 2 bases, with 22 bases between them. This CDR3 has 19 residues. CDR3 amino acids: CALGELESSRSFTTDKLIF. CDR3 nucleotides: TGTGCTCTTGGGGAACTAGAGTCGTCCCGGTCCTTTACTACCGATAAACTCATCTTT.

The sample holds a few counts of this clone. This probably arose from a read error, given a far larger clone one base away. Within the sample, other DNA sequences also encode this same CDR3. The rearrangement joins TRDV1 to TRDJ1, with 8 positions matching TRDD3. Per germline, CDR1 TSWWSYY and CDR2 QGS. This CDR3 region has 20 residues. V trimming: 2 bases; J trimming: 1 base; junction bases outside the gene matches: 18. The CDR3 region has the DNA TGTGCTCTTGGGGAAGCGTGGGGAACTGGGGGGTATTGGAGCACCGATAAACTCATCTTT. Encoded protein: CALGEAWGTGGYWSTDKLIF.

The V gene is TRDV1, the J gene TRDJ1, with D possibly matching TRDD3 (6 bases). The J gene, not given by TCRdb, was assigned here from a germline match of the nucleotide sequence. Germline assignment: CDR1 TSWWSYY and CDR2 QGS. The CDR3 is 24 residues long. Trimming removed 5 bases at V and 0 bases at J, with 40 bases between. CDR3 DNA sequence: TGTGCTCTTGGGACCCTCCGGAGTGGGGCAATTCCTGTTTCTGTACTGGGTGACACCGATAAACTCATCTTT. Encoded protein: CALGTLRSGAIPVSVLGDTDKLIF.

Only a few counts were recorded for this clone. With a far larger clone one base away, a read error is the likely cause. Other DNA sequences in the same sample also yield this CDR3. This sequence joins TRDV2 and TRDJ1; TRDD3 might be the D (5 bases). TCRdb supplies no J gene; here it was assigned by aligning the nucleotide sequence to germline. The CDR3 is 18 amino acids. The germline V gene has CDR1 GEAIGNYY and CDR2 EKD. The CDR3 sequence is CACDTRGVMGKETDKLIF. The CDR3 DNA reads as TGTGCCTGCGACACTCGCGGGGTGATGGGGAAGGAGACCGATAAACTCATCTTT.

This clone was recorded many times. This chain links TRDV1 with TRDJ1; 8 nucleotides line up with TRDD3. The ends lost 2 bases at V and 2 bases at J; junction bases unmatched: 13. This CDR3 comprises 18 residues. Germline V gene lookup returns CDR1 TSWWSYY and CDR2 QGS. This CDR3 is CALGERPYWGAPTDKLIF. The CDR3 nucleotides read TGTGCTCTTGGGGAAAGGCCGTACTGGGGGGCCCCTACCGATAAACTCATCTTT.

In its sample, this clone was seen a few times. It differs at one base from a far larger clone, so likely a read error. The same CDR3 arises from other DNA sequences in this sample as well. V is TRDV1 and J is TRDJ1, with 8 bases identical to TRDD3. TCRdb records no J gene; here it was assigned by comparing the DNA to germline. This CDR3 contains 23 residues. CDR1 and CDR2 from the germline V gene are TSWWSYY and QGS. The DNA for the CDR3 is TGTGCTCTTGGGGAGTGGTATTTGGGGATCCCGCTACTGGGGGCCCCGTACACTGATAAACTCATCTTT. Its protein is CALGEWYLGIPLLGAPYTDKLIF.

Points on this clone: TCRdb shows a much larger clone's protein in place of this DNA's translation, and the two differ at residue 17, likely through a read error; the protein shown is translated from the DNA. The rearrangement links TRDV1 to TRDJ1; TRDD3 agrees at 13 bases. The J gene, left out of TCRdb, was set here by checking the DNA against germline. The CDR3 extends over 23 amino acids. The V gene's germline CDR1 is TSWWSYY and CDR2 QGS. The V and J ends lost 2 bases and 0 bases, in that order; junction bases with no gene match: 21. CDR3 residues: CALGERGMTFTGGYAVHTDKLIF. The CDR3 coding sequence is TGTGCTCTTGGGGAAAGGGGCATGACTTTCACTGGGGGATACGCGGTGCACACCGATAAACTCATCTTT.

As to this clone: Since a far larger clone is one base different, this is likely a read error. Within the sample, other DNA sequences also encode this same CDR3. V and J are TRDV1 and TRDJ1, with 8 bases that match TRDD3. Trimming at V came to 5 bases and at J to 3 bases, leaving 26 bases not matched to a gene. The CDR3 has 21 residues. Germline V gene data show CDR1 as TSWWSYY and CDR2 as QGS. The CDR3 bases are TGTGCTCTTGGGAAATCCCCTCTCTTCGCTGAACATGGGGGATCGGCCGATAAACTCATCTTT. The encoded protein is CALGKSPLFAEHGGSADKLIF.

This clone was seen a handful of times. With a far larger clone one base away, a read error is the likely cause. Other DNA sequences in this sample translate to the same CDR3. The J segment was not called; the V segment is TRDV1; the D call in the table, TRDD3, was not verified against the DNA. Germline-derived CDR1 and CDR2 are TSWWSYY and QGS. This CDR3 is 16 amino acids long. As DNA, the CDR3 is TGTGCTCTTGGGGGGGGAGACGGGTACTGGGGGATACAACTTATCTTT. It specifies CALGGGDGYWGIQLIF.

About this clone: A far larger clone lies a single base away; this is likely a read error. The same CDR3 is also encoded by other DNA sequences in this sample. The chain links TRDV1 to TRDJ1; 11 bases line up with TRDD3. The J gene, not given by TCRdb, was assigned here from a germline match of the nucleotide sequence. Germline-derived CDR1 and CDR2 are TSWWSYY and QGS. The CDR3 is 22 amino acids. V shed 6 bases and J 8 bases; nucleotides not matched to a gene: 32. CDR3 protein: CALGERGTGGYGSNGCPMKLIF. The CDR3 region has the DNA TGTGCTCTTGGAGAGCGTGGTACTGGGGGATATGGGTCGAATGGTTGTCCGATGAAACTCATCTTT.

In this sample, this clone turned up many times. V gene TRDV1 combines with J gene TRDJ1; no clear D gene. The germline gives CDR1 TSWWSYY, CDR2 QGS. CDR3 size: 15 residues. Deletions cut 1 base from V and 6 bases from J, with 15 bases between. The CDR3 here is CALGEPSPQPYKLIF. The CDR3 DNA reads TGTGCTCTTGGGGAACCTTCTCCCCAACCTTATAAACTCATCTTT.

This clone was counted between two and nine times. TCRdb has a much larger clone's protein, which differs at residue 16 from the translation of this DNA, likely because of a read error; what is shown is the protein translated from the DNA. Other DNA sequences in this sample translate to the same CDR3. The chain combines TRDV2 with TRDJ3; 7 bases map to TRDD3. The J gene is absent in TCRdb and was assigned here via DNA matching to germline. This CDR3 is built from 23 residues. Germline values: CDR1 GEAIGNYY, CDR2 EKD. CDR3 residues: CACDTGRVPVLGTHSRDTRQMFF. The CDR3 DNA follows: TGTGCCTGTGACACCGGACGCGTTCCCGTACTGGGGACCCACTCCCGGGACACCCGACAGATGTTTTTC.

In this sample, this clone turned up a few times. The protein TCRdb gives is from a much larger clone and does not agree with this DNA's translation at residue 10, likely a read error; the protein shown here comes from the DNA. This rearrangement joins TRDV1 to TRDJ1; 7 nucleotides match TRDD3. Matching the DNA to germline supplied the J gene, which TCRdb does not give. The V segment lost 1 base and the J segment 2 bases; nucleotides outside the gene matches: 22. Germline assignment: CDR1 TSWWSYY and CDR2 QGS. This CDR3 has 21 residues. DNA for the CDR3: TGTGCTCTTGGGGAACGCCCCTACAGCCAGGATACGCCTTTACAAACCGATAAACTCATCTTT. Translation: CALGERPYSQDTPLQTDKLIF.

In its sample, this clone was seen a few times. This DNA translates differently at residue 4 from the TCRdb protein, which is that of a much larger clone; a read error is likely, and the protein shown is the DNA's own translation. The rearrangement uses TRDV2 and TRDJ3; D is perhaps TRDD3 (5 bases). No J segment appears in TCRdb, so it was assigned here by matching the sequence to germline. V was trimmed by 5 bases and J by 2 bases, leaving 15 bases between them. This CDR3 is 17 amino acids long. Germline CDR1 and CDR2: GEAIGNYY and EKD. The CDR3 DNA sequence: TGTGCCTGTGGCACGAAGGGGAAAACCTGGGACACCCGACAGATGTTTTTC. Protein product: CACGTKGKTWDTRQMFF.

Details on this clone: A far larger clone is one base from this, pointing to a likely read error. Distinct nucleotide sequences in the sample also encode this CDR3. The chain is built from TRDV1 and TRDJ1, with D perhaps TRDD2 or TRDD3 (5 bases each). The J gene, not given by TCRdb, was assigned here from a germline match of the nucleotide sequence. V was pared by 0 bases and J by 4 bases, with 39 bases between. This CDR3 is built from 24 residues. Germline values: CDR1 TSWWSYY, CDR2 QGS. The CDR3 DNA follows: TGTGCTCTTGGGGAACTAGATAAGGGGAAGAAGAGTCTATCCCTTCTCACACAGAGCGATAAACTCATCTTT. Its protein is CALGELDKGKKSLSLLTQSDKLIF.

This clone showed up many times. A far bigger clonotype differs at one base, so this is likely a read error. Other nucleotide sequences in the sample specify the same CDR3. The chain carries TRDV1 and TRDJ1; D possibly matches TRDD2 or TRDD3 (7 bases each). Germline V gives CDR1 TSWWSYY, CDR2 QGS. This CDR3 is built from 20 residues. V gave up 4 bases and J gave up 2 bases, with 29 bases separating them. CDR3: CALGGSFFLLMGIVTDKLIF. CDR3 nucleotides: TGTGCTCTTGGGGGATCCTTTTTCCTACTCATGGGGATAGTAACCGATAAACTCATCTTT.

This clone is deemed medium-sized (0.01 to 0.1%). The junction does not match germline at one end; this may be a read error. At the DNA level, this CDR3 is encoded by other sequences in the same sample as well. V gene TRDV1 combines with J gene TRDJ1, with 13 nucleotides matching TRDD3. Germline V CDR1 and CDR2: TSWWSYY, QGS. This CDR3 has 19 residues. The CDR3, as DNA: TGTGCTCTCAATCACAAGGCAAACTGGGGGATACGGCCCACCGATAAACTCACCTTT. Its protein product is CALNHKANWGIRPTDKLTF.

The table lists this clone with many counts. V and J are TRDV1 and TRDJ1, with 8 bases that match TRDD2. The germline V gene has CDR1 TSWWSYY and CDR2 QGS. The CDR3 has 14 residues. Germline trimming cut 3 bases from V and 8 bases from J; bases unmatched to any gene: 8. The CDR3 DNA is TGTGCTCTTGGGGACACTTCCTACCGGGGGAAACTCATCTTT. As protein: CALGDTSYRGKLIF.

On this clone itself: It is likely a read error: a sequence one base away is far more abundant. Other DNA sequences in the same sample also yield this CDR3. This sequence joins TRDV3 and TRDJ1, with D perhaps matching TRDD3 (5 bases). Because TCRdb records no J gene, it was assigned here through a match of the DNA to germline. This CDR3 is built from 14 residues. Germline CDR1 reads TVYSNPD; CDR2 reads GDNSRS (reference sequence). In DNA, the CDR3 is TGCTCACAAGGGGGCCCCCTGTACACCGATAAACTCATCTTT. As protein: CSQGGPLYTDKLIF.

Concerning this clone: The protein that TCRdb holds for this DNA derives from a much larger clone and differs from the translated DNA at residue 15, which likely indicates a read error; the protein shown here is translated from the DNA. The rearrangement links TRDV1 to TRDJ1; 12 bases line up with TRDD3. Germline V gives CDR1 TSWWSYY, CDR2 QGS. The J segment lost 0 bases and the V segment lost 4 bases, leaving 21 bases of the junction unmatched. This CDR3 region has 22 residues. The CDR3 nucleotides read TGTGCTCTTGGGGTCTCCTACATTCTCGTACTGGGGGATACTGTGTACACCGATAAACTCATCTTT. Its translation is CALGVSYILVLGDTVYTDKLIF.

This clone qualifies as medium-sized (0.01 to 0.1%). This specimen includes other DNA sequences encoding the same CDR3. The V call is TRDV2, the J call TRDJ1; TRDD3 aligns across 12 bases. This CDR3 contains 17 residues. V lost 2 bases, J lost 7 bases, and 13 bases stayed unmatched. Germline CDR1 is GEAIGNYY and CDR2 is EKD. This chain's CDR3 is CACDRRLGDTRRGKLIF. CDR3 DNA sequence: TGTGCCTGTGACAGGCGGCTGGGGGATACGCGGAGAGGTAAACTCATCTTT.

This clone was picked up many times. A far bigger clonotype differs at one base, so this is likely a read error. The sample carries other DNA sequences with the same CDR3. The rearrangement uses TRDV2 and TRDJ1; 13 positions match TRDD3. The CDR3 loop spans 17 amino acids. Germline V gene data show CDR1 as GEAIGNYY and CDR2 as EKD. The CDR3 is CACDALLGDTGTDKLIF. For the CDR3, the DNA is TGCGCCTGTGACGCCTTACTGGGGGATACGGGGACCGATAAACTCATCTTT.

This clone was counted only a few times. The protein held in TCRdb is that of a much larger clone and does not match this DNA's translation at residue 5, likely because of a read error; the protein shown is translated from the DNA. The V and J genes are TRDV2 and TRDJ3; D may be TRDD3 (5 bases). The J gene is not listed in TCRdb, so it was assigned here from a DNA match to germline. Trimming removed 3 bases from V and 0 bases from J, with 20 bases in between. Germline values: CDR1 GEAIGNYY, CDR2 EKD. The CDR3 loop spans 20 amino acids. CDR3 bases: TGTGCCTGTGACGCCGCGGGGGGCCGACCCAGCTCCTGGGACACCCGACAGATGTTTTTC. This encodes CACDAAGGRPSSWDTRQMFF.

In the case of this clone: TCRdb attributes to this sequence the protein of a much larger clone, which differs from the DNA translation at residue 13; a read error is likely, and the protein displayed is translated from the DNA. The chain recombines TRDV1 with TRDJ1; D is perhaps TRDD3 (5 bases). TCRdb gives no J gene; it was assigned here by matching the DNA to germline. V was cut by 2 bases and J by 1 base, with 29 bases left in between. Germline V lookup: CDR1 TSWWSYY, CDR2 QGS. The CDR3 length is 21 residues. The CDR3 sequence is CALGEFSPAHRGLRFTDKLIF. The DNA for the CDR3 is TGTGCTCTTGGGGAATTTAGCCCAGCACACCGGGGACTCAGATTCACCGATAAACTCATCTTT.

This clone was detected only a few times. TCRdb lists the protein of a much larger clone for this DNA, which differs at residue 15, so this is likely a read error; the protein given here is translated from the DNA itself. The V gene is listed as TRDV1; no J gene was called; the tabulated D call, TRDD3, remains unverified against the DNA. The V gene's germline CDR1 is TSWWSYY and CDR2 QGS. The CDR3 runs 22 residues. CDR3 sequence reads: CALGELTFLRQHGYRGILSLIF. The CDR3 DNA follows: TGTGCTCTTGGGGAACTAACCTTCCTACGTCAACACGGCTACAGGGGGATATTATCCCTCATCTTT.